This TCR beta chain was documented in a study of spatial heterogeneity in lung cancer. Study findings and constraints: Tumors with more nonsynonymous mutations had more expanded intratumoral alpha and beta TCRs.

Time point described: sample taken at primary tumor resection. This clonotype is labeled medium-sized. Its antigen remains unidentified. TCRdb reanalysed the 5' RACE reads using MiXCR and keeps one entry per CDR3 protein. The data show 8,000 or so distinct CDR3 sequences, 7% seen once. The source of this sequence is a male donor with early-stage non-small cell lung cancer. The material sequenced was lung tumor tissue, taken at surgery.

CDR3 coding DNA: TGTGCCAGCAGTACCGAACCCGGGACAGCCCGCTACACCTTC. This translates into CASSTEPGTARYTF. The V gene is TRBV6-2 or TRBV6-3, the J gene TRBJ1-2, with 7 bases matching TRBD1. This CDR3 region has 14 residues. V lost 5 bases to trimming and J lost 9 bases; unmatched junction nucleotides: 12. The germline V gene encodes CDR1 MNHEY and CDR2 SVGEGT.